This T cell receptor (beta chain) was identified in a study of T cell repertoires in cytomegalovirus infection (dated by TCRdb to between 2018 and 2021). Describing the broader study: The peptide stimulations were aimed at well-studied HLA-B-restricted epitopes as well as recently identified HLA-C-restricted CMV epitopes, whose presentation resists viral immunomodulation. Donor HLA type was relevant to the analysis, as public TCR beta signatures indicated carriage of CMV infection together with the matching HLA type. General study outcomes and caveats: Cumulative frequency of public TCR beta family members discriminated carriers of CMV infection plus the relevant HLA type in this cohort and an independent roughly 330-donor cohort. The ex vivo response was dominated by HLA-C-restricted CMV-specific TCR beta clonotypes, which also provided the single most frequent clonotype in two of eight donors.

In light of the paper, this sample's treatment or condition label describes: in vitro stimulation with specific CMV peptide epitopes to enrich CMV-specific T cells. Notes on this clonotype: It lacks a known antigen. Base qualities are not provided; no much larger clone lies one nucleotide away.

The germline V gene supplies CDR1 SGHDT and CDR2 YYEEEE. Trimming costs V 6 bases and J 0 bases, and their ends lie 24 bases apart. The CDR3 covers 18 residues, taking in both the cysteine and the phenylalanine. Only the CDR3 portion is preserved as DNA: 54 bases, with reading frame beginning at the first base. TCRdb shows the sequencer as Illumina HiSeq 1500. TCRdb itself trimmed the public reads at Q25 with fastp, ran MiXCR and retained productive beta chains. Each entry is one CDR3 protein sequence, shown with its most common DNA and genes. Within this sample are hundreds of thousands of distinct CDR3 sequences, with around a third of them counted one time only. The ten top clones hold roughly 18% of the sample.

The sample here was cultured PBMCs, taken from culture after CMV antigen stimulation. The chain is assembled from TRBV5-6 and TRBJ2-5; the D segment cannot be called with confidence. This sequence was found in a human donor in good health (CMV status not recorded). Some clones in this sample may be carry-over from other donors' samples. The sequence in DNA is TGTGCCAGCAACACCAGGTCCCGCCAGGATGCGGACCAAGAGACCCAGTACTTC. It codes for CASNTRSRQDADQETQYF.